This TCR beta chain was documented in a study of blood T cell repertoires in COVID-19. Study-level background: Sites across the United States, Italy and Spain contributed samples from acute and convalescent COVID-19. Sample material is recorded as cDNA or gDNA derived from T cells, B-cell-depleted T cells, or PBMCs.

Seattle enrolled patients during active infection and tracked them longitudinally. V shed 2 bases, J shed 1 base, and the junction held 9 bases outside the gene matches. CDR1 and CDR2 (germline): MRHNA, SNTAGT. The length of the CDR3 is 17 residues. Original methodology: How many nucleated cells were present was estimated from reference gene primer amplification. The assay was immunoSEQ multiplex PCR, and TCRdb's table has in-frame clones only and misses some. D and trimming come from the DNA, and the V and J calls and clone size come from that table. The sample records 250,000 to 300,000 clones, 90% to 95% being singletons.

The specimen was peripheral blood. The rearrangement uses TRBV6-4 and TRBJ2-5, with TRBD1 matching 8 bases. The source is a woman aged 25 to 39 with COVID-19, enrolled during active disease. The CDR3 nucleotides read TGTGCCAGCAGTGACGCCGGGACAGGACTGGCCCAAGAGACCCAGTACTTC. Translating it yields CASSDAGTGLAQETQYF.